This record looks at one T cell receptor (beta chain) sequence and its context. Peripheral blood came from all dose cohorts at three timepoints. The data originate from a study of OX40 agonist ivuxolimab in advanced cancers. Overall study context: In this cohort, patients received ivuxolimab, an agonistic anti-OX40 (CD134) antibody. Age averaged 60 years (range about 20 to 79), and more than 80% were male.

Germline CDR1 is MRHNA and CDR2 is SNTAGT. V gave up 3 bases and J gave up 9 bases; unmatched junction bases: 5. CDR3 length: 13 amino acids. The assay was immunoSEQ multiplex PCR, and TCRdb's table has in-frame clones only and misses some. The sample comprises tens of thousands of clones, 75% to 95% of which are singletons, and more than 0.35% rests with the top ten. This sample comprised CD4+ or CD8+ T cells sorted from blood, obtained in a trial of the OX40 agonist ivuxolimab. The TCR originated in an adult with an advanced solid tumor such as melanoma, head and neck, liver or kidney cancer. The chain recombines TRBV6-4 with TRBJ2-1; 7 bases fit TRBD2. CDR3 DNA sequence: TGTGCCAGCAGTGAACGGGACTATCCTGAGCAGTTCTTC. Protein: CASSERDYPEQFF.